The rows below give T cell receptor beta chains drawn from one sample of a study of T cell responses to AZD1222 COVID-19 vaccine. Sequencing was performed with immunoSEQ multiplex PCR; in TCRdb, only in-frame clones are kept and a portion is missing. The data hold about 100,000 clones, with 75% to 95% observed a single time. The specimen was peripheral blood, collected 28 days after the second AZD1222 dose. The receptors were sampled from an adult who received the AZD1222 COVID-19 vaccine. Both conserved end residues are part of each CDR3. D genes are given only for firm matches. Clone size, where shown, is once, few, many, or a class for clones that have expanded.

v_call,j_call,d_call,clone_size,cdr3_nt,cdr3_aa
TRBV7-6,TRBJ2-3,TRBD1,NA,TGTGCCAGCAGCCCAGAGGGACAGGTCGCAGATACGCAGTATTTT,CASSPEGQVADTQYF
TRBV3-1/TRBV3-2,TRBJ2-5,TRBD2,NA,TGTGCCAGCAGCCAAGAAGAAGGACTAGCGGGAGCCCCAGCCGCCCAGTACTTC,CASSQEEGLAGAPAAQYF
TRBV27,TRBJ2-2,NA,NA,TGTGCCAGCAGTTTAAACACCGGGGAGCTGTTTTTT,CASSLNTGELFF
TRBV27,TRBJ2-2,TRBD1,once,TGTGCCAGCAGTTCTGGGACAGGGACCGGGGAGCTGTTTTTT,CASSSGTGTGELFF
TRBV6-1,TRBJ1-2,NA,few,TGTGCCAGCAGTGACAGAAACTATGGCTACACCTTC,CASSDRNYGYTF
TRBV20-1,TRBJ1-2,NA,NA,TGCAGTGCCCATGGGACGGAGGGCTACACCTTC,CSAHGTEGYTF
TRBV6-5,TRBJ1-1,TRBD1,once,TGTGCCAGCAGCCGGGACAGGGTCCGGACTGAAGCTTTCTTT,CASSRDRVRTEAFF
TRBV27,TRBJ2-7,TRBD2,NA,TGTGCCAGCAAACCGGGACTAGCGGGAGTCGGCGAGCAGTACTTC,CASKPGLAGVGEQYF
TRBV5-8,TRBJ1-6,NA,NA,TGTGCCAGCAGCTTCCTGCCCGGGACGCGGGCCGGACCCCTCCACTTT,CASSFLPGTRAGPLHF
TRBV12-3/TRBV12-4,TRBJ1-1,NA,once,TGTGCCAGCAGTTTCCAGTTCAACACTGAAGCTTTCTTT,CASSFQFNTEAFF
TRBV12-3/TRBV12-4,TRBJ2-7,NA,NA,TGTGCCAGCAGTTTCGGACTACCCTACGAGCAGTACTTC,CASSFGLPYEQYF
TRBV7-2,TRBJ1-2,NA,NA,TGTGCCAGCAGCTTAGCGGTCCGGAGGCAGGGAGGGAACTATGGCTACACCTTC,CASSLAVRRQGGNYGYTF
TRBV5-1,TRBJ1-3,NA,NA,TGCGCCAGCAGCTTGGAGCACTGGAGCTCTGGAAACACCATATATTTT,CASSLEHWSSGNTIYF
TRBV6-5,TRBJ2-5,NA,NA,TGTGCCAGCAGTTACTGGGGGCTCGAAGGGGAGACCCAGTACTTC,CASSYWGLEGETQYF
TRBV2,TRBJ1-6,NA,NA,TGTGCCAGCGCCCGAGGGGTTGATTCACCCCTCCACTTT,CASARGVDSPLHF
TRBV30,TRBJ1-2,NA,NA,TGTGCCTGGGAGCGCTATGGCTACACCTTC,CAWERYGYTF
TRBV7-9,TRBJ2-3,NA,NA,TGTGCCAGCAGTTTTGGAACTAGCACAGATACGCAGTATTTT,CASSFGTSTDTQYF
TRBV6-1,TRBJ2-2,TRBD1,NA,TGTGCCAGCAGTGAAGTTCGGACAGGGAAGGAGCTGTTTTTT,CASSEVRTGKELFF
TRBV19,TRBJ1-1,NA,NA,TGTGCCAGACGGGGCAGGGGAAGAGAGGACACTGAAGCTTTCTTT,CARRGRGREDTEAFF
TRBV4-1,TRBJ2-3,NA,NA,TGCGCCAGCAGCCCTATTTTTGTTCTGCAAGGCTCAGATACGCAGTATTTT,CASSPIFVLQGSDTQYF
TRBV2,TRBJ1-2,NA,NA,TGTGCCAGCAGTGGGGGCCTTCAGGGCTACACCTTC,CASSGGLQGYTF
TRBV7-9,TRBJ1-5,NA,NA,TGTGCCAGCAGCCCAGGTTGGACAGATAGCAATCAGCCCCAGCATTTT,CASSPGWTDSNQPQHF
TRBV28,TRBJ2-7,NA,NA,TGTGCCGCCCAGGGGCCAGGGACCAGCTACGAGCAGTACTTC,CAAQGPGTSYEQYF
TRBV24-1,TRBJ2-1,NA,NA,TGTGCCACCAGTGATAGGGGCCGCTCCTACAATGAGCAGTTCTTC,CATSDRGRSYNEQFF
TRBV7-2,TRBJ2-2,TRBD2,once,TGTGCCAGCAGCTTAGCTAGCGGGGGCACCGGGGAGCTGTTTTTT,CASSLASGGTGELFF
TRBV29-1,TRBJ2-7,NA,NA,TGCAGCGCGGGGTTGGGGAGCAAGCAGTACTTC,CSAGLGSKQYF
TRBV24-1,TRBJ2-3,TRBD2,NA,TGTGCCACCAGTGATTTGCGCGGGGGCAGCGGGGGAGATACGCAGTATTTT,CATSDLRGGSGGDTQYF
TRBV7-9,TRBJ1-2,NA,many,TGTGCCAGCAGCTTCTTTCCACAGGAATATGGCTACACCTTC,CASSFFPQEYGYTF
TRBV6-1,TRBJ1-6,NA,NA,TGTGCCAGCAGTGAAACAGGAAATTCACCCCTCCACTTT,CASSETGNSPLHF
TRBV15,TRBJ1-1,NA,NA,TGTGCCACCAGCAGAATGACAGGCCTGAACACTGAAGCTTTCTTT,CATSRMTGLNTEAFF
TRBV7-2,TRBJ2-2,NA,NA,TGTGCCAGCAGCATACAGGGTACCGGGGAGCTGTTTTTT,CASSIQGTGELFF
TRBV5-5,TRBJ1-2,NA,NA,TGTGCCAGCAGCTTACTGAGTCATGGCTACACCTTC,CASSLLSHGYTF
TRBV18,TRBJ1-4,NA,NA,TGTGCCAGCTCACCGGAGAGGGTAGTACTGTTTTTT,CASSPERVVLFF
TRBV10-2,TRBJ2-7,NA,NA,TGCGCCAGCAGTGCCGGCGGACCGACCTACGAGCAGTACTTC,CASSAGGPTYEQYF
TRBV13,TRBJ1-2,TRBD1,NA,TGTGCCAGCAGCCGGACAGGGGAGGCCTATGGCTACACCTTC,CASSRTGEAYGYTF
TRBV4-1,TRBJ1-1,NA,NA,TGCGCCAGCAGCCACTACCAGGGTAACACTGAAGCTTTCTTT,CASSHYQGNTEAFF
TRBV7-9,TRBJ1-3,NA,few,TGTGCCAGCAGCCGGCCCCAGGGGACGGGAGGAAACACCATATATTTT,CASSRPQGTGGNTIYF
TRBV28,TRBJ2-3,TRBD2,NA,TGTGCCCTAGGGGAGCGGGGGTTCACAGATACGCAGTATTTT,CALGERGFTDTQYF
TRBV5-8,TRBJ1-2,NA,NA,TGTGCCAGCAGCTTGTACAACCAGGGCTACACCTTC,CASSLYNQGYTF
TRBV3-1/TRBV3-2,TRBJ1-1,NA,NA,TGTGCCAGCAGTCCCTGGCGGGGGAGCACTGAAGCTTTCTTT,CASSPWRGSTEAFF
TRBV11-2,TRBJ2-3,NA,NA,TGTGCCAGCAAAGAAGTTAGAGGGGCTGCAGATACGCAGTATTTT,CASKEVRGAADTQYF
TRBV6-5,TRBJ2-3,NA,NA,TGTGCCAGCAACTTACAGGGAGGCACAGATACGCAGTATTTT,CASNLQGGTDTQYF
TRBV5-5,TRBJ1-5,NA,once,TGTGCCAGCAGCTTGGACGGGGCGGTCAATCAGCCCCAGCATTTT,CASSLDGAVNQPQHF
TRBV7-8,TRBJ1-5,NA,NA,TGTGCCAGCACCCTGGGAGGGGCGATCAGTCAGCCCCAGCATTTT,CASTLGGAISQPQHF
TRBV6-5,TRBJ1-4,NA,NA,TGTGCCAGCAGTTACTTTGACAGGAGGGAAAACGAACTGTTTTTT,CASSYFDRRENELFF